The 25 T cell receptor beta chains listed next were all sequenced from one sample in a study of Graves' ophthalmopathy and Graves' hyperthyroidism. Amplified material comprised TCR beta CDR3 regions derived from RNA transcripts. First-round RT-PCR employed HTBI primers, with a second-round multiplex PCR after it. TCRdb reprocessed the multiplex PCR reads via MiXCR and lists one record per CDR3 protein. The sample yields approximately 210,000 distinct CDR3 sequences, 29% seen once. Sequencing used peripheral blood. The origin of the receptors is a man aged 45-65 years with Graves' ophthalmopathy.

There are many counts of this clonotype. The chain joins TRBV6-1 to TRBJ1-5; the match to TRBD1 covers 12 bases. V lost 4 bases, J lost 6 bases, and 13 bases stayed unmatched. Germline V gene sequence: CDR1 MNHNS, CDR2 SASEGT. CDR3 length equals 18 residues. The CDR3 bases are TGTGCCAGCAGTGTCGGGACAGGGGGCTATCAAGCAAGTCAGCCCCAGCATTTT. Translating gives CASSVGTGGYQASQPQHF.

J is TRBJ1-2 and V is TRBV12-3 or TRBV12-4; D is possibly TRBD1 (6 bases). The V end lost 4 bases, the J end lost 3 bases, and 12 bases lay between the germline ends. The CDR3 totals 14 residues. CDR3 sequence: CASSYDRKHYGYTF. The CDR3, as DNA: TGTGCCAGCAGTTACGACAGGAAGCACTATGGCTACACCTTC.

The V and J genes are TRBV6-2 or TRBV6-3 and TRBJ1-1, with unresolved D. The CDR3 runs 14 residues. The germline CDR1 and CDR2 sequences are MNHEY and SVGEGT. V was clipped by 7 bases and J by 0 bases, with 12 bases between them. The CDR3 loop is CASNLGLVNTEAFF. CDR3 sequence (DNA): TGTGCCAGCAACCTTGGTCTGGTGAACACTGAAGCTTTCTTT.

This chain joins TRBV6-1 and TRBJ1-6; maybe TRBD1 (5 bases). Germline V gives CDR1 MNHNS, CDR2 SASEGT. The ends were cut back, 5 bases at V and 6 bases at J, with 14 bases in the middle. This CDR3 has 15 residues. This CDR3 is CASSPTRGPNSPLHF. CDR3 DNA sequence: TGTGCCAGCAGTCCAACGAGGGGACCTAATTCACCCCTCCACTTT.

This clonotype was counted ten times or more. The chain carries TRBV29-1 and TRBJ1-1, with D possibly matching TRBD1 (5 bases). Trimming took 3 bases from V and 0 from J, leaving 8 bases between them. The CDR3 is made up of 13 amino acids. Germline V CDR1 and CDR2: SQVTM, ANQGSEA. The chain's CDR3 is CSVDEGLNTEAFF. The CDR3 DNA reads TGCAGCGTTGACGAGGGGTTGAACACTGAAGCTTTCTTT.

The rearrangement links TRBV12-3 or TRBV12-4 to TRBJ1-1; D is unclear. This CDR3 has 13 amino acids. Trimming cost V 3 bases and J 6 bases, with 11 bases left between them. The CDR3 here is CASSFDGESEAFF. The CDR3 DNA sequence: TGTGCCAGCAGTTTCGACGGCGAATCTGAAGCTTTCTTT.

This clonotype was found many times. The chain recombines TRBV12-3 or TRBV12-4 with TRBJ2-2, with 12 nucleotides matching TRBD1. The CDR3 has 16 residues. The V segment lost 6 bases and the J segment 6 bases; nucleotides outside the gene matches: 8. CDR3 coding DNA: TGTGCCAGCAGCCTCGGGGGGACAGGGGGCTCCGGGGAGCTGTTTTTT. It is translated as CASSLGGTGGSGELFF.

This clonotype showed up many times. The V call is TRBV11-2, the J call TRBJ2-7, with 8 bases that match TRBD1. CDR1 and CDR2 from the germline V gene are SGHAT and FQNNGV. CDR3 length equals 14 residues. The ends lost 2 bases at V and 2 bases at J; junction bases unmatched: 2. CDR3 residues: CASSLSGGAYEQYF. CDR3 in DNA: TGTGCCAGCAGCTTATCAGGGGGCGCCTACGAGCAGTACTTC.

This clonotype occurred many times. The chain employs TRBV20-1 and TRBJ2-5, with TRBD2 as a possible D gene (7 bases). V was clipped by 2 bases and J by 8 bases, with 24 bases between them. The CDR3 totals 16 residues. From germline, CDR1 is DFQATT and CDR2 SNEGSKA (reference sequence). The CDR3 sequence is CSARRGGVGGGETQYF. In DNA, the CDR3 is TGCAGTGCTAGAAGGGGCGGAGTAGGGGGGGGGGAAACCCAGTACTTC.

This clonotype was seen at least ten times. V gene TRBV15 combines with J gene TRBJ1-6, with D perhaps TRBD1 (5 bases). CDR3 length equals 14 residues. V dropped 5 bases and J dropped 7 bases, with 12 bases sitting between them. Per germline, CDR1 LNHNV and CDR2 YYDKDF (reference sequence). The CDR3 region is CATSLTGGNSPLHF. DNA of the CDR3: TGTGCCACCAGCCTCACGGGGGGAAATTCACCCCTCCACTTT.

Many counts were recorded for this clonotype. Here the CDR3 DNA reads TGCAGTGCTAGAGCACTAGCGGGATTCTACGAGCAGTACTTC. Translated, it gives CSARALAGFYEQYF. V usage is TRBV20-1 and J usage is TRBJ2-7; 10 positions match TRBD2. Germline V CDR1 and CDR2: DFQATT, SNEGSKA (reference sequence). V dropped 1 base and J dropped 3; count of bases not matched to a gene: 3. This CDR3 contains 14 residues.

This clonotype was picked up many times. V is TRBV15 and J is TRBJ1-3; 8 bases are shared with TRBD1. This CDR3 spans 17 amino acids. CDR1 and CDR2 (germline): LNHNV, YYDKDF (reference sequence). The trim removed 0 bases at V and 2 bases at J, leaving 6 bases unmatched. CDR3 amino acids: CATSRDIVTGAGNTIYF. CDR3 nucleotide sequence: TGTGCCACCAGCAGAGATATAGTGACAGGGGCTGGAAACACCATATATTTT.

At least ten counts were recorded for this clonotype. V usage is TRBV20-1 and J usage is TRBJ1-2; 7 bases fit TRBD1. The germline CDR1 and CDR2 sequences are DFQATT and SNEGSKA (reference sequence). The CDR3 consists of 11 residues. V gave up 6 bases and J gave up 6 bases; unmatched junction bases: 4. As DNA, the CDR3 is TGCAGTGCCACAGGGGCGAATGGCTACACCTTC. Its protein product is CSATGANGYTF.

This clonotype was seen many times. A read error may produce the germline difference seen at one junction end. The V gene is TRBV15, the J gene TRBJ1-1; no clear D gene. Per the germline V gene, CDR1 is LNHNV and CDR2 is YYDKDF (reference sequence). The CDR3 is made up of 15 amino acids. Here the CDR3 reads CATGRDFTTNTEAFF. The DNA of the CDR3 is TGTGCCACCGGCAGAGATTTTACCACGAACACTGAAGCTTTCTTT.

The chain links TRBV7-8 to TRBJ1-6; possible D gene TRBD1, 6 bases. CDR3 size: 17 residues. V was pared by 2 bases and J by 0 bases, with 11 bases between. Looked up from germline, CDR1 is SGHVS and CDR2 is FQNEAQ. In DNA form, the CDR3 reads TGTGCCAGCAGCTTATCTACAGGGAGCTCCTATAATTCACCCCTCCACTTT. Translation: CASSLSTGSSYNSPLHF.

This sequence joins TRBV7-8 and TRBJ2-7, with 7 bases fitting TRBD2. This CDR3 region has 14 residues. V shed 1 base, J shed 1 base, and the junction held 1 base outside the gene matches. The V gene's germline CDR1 is SGHVS and CDR2 FQNEAQ. The CDR3 is CASSLGTRSYEQYF. In nucleotides, the CDR3 is TGTGCCAGCAGCTTAGGGACTAGATCCTACGAGCAGTACTTC.

This clonotype was recorded many times. The CDR3: CASSKGQGSSYEQYF. CDR3 in DNA: TGTGCCAGTAGTAAGGGCCAAGGGAGCTCCTACGAGCAGTACTTC. V gene TRBV19 combines with J gene TRBJ2-7, with D tentatively TRBD2 (5 bases). CDR3 length: 15 amino acids. Trimming stripped 4 bases from V and 0 bases from J, with 13 bases between. Germline CDR1 LNHDA, CDR2 SQIVND (reference sequence).

In this sample, this clonotype turned up many times. This chain links TRBV28 with TRBJ2-7; D is tentatively TRBD1 or TRBD2 (5 bases each). CDR3 size: 14 residues. Germline CDR1 reads MDHEN; CDR2 reads SYDVKM. Trimming pared 6 bases from V and 9 bases from J, leaving 21 bases between. CDR3 protein: CASRPAGTPVGQYF. DNA of the CDR3: TGTGCCAGCAGACCCGCCGGGACCCCGGTAGGGCAGTACTTC.

This clonotype came up many times. The chain employs TRBV28 and TRBJ2-7, with D unresolved. Germline V gene data show CDR1 as MDHEN and CDR2 as SYDVKM. The CDR3 consists of 13 residues. V lost 1 base and J 5 bases, leaving 9 bases between the germline ends. CDR3 sequence reads: CASSLSGLNEQYF. The DNA of the CDR3 is TGTGCCAGCAGTTTATCCGGCCTAAACGAGCAGTACTTC. The whole variable domain, remainder taken from reference TRBV28 and TRBJ2-7, is DVKVTQSSRYLVKRTGEKVFLECVQDMDHENMFWYRQDPGLGLRLIYFSYDVKMKEKGDIPEGYSVSREKKERFSLILESASTNQTSMYLCASSLSGLNEQYFGPGTRLTVT.

In DNA, the CDR3 is TGTGCCAGCAGTCATGGACAGGGAGGCATGAACACTGAAGCTTTCTTT. This translates into CASSHGQGGMNTEAFF. V and J are TRBV12-3 or TRBV12-4 and TRBJ1-1; 8 bases are a match to TRBD1. V lost 5 bases, J lost 0 bases, and 8 bases stayed unmatched. The CDR3 contains 16 residues.

Here the CDR3 DNA reads TGTGCCAGCAGTGCCGGGACACTCATCTACGAGCAGTACTTC. Its translation is CASSAGTLIYEQYF. The chain carries TRBV12-3 or TRBV12-4 and TRBJ2-7, with a tentative D call TRBD1 (6 bases). The CDR3 has 14 amino acids. The V end was cut by 5 bases, the J end by 3 bases, with 14 bases between.

This clonotype was seen repeatedly, ten times or more. Since a much larger clone is just one base distant, this may be a read error. J is TRBJ1-1 and V is TRBV6-2 or TRBV6-3, with a possible D match to TRBD1 (5 bases). Looked up from germline, CDR1 is MNHEY and CDR2 is SVGEGT. The CDR3 is made up of 11 amino acids. CDR3 sequence: CAGSRDVEAFF. The CDR3 DNA reads as TGTGCCGGCAGCCGGGACGTTGAAGCTTTCTTT.

Ten or more counts support this clonotype. The chain carries TRBV3-1 and TRBJ1-3; no definite D call. Germline CDR1 reads LGHDT; CDR2 reads YNNKEL (reference sequence). V lost 4 bases and J lost 3, with 16 bases in between. The CDR3 length is 16 residues. CDR3 loop: CASSRDLGRNGNTIYF. The CDR3 DNA sequence: TGTGCCAGCAGCCGTGACCTCGGACGGAATGGAAACACCATATATTTT.

This rearrangement joins TRBV27 to TRBJ2-7; D is possibly TRBD1 or TRBD2 (5 bases each). V dropped 4 bases and J dropped 0 bases, with 16 bases sitting between them. The CDR3 sequence is 16 residues long. The germline V gene encodes CDR1 MNHEY and CDR2 SMNVEV (reference sequence). CDR3: CASSSTWGTASYEQYF. The CDR3 DNA is TGTGCCAGCAGTTCCACCTGGGGGACGGCCTCCTACGAGCAGTACTTC.

The table lists this clonotype with many counts. The genes are TRBV28 and TRBJ1-6; 7 bases are shared with TRBD1. Germline CDR1 is MDHEN and CDR2 is SYDVKM. V lost 7 bases and J lost 7; bases outside the gene matches: 7. This CDR3 is 14 amino acids long. CDR3 sequence: CASTFGTANSPLHF. The CDR3 DNA reads TGTGCCAGCACTTTCGGGACAGCGAATTCACCCCTCCACTTT.